A single sample gave rise to the 12 T cell receptor beta chains below, sequenced in a study of cytomegalovirus exposure and HLA in healthy donors. The PCR ran on 60 Vbeta and 13 Jbeta primers. Sequencing was performed with immunoSEQ multiplex PCR; in TCRdb, only in-frame clones are kept and a portion is missing. Among 150,000 to 200,000 clones listed, roughly four fifths were seen once. Sequencing used PBMCs. These receptors all come from a man between 18 and 35 years old in good health and CMV-seronegative.

CDR3 nucleotides: TGTGCCAGCAGCTTGGGACCGGGGGGGCTGGAGACCCAGTACTTC. It codes for CASSLGPGGLETQYF. The chain employs TRBV5-4 and TRBJ2-5, with 8 bases that match TRBD2. With 0 bases clipped from V and 5 bases from J, the junction kept 6 bases outside the gene matches. From germline, CDR1 is SGHNT and CDR2 YYREEE (reference sequence). The CDR3 has 15 amino acids.

The gene calls are TRBV9 and TRBJ2-2; maybe TRBD2 (5 bases). Germline V lookup: CDR1 SGDLS, CDR2 YYNGEE. The CDR3 is 16 residues long. The V end lost 7 bases, the J end lost 1 base, and 17 bases lay between the germline ends. CDR3 DNA: TGTGCCAGCTACAACGGAGGAGCTGAGAACACCGGGGAGCTGTTTTTT. This codes for CASYNGGAENTGELFF.

The chain is built from TRBV2 and TRBJ2-1; 9 bases are a match to TRBD2. The CDR3 has 15 residues. Germline values: CDR1 SNHLY, CDR2 FYNNEI. The V gene end was trimmed by 3 bases and the J gene end by 9 bases; junction bases not matched to a gene: 9. CDR3 sequence reads: CASSDMASGEGEQFF. CDR3 nucleotides: TGTGCCAGCAGTGATATGGCTAGCGGGGAGGGTGAGCAGTTCTTC.

The chain employs TRBV15 and TRBJ2-1; TRBD1 matches at 10 bases. This CDR3 is built from 17 residues. Germline CDR1 and CDR2: LNHNV and YYDKDF (reference sequence). After removal of 0 bases from V and 8 bases from J, the junction contained 10 bases not matched to a gene. The CDR3 loop reads CATSRDLGTGVVYEQFF. CDR3 nucleotides: TGTGCCACCAGCAGAGATCTTGGGACAGGGGTTGTTTATGAGCAGTTCTTC.

The chain employs TRBV30 and TRBJ1-1, with D possibly TRBD1 on 5 matching bases. Trimming left V 5 bases short and J 0 bases short, with 13 bases between. Germline loops: CDR1 GTSNPN, CDR2 SVGIG (reference sequence). This CDR3 is 14 amino acids long. The CDR3 loop reads CAWSRGGVNTEAFF. CDR3 nucleotide sequence: TGTGCCTGGTCGCGGGGAGGGGTGAACACTGAAGCTTTCTTT.

The chain uses TRBV4-3 and TRBJ2-3; 14 nucleotides match TRBD2. The CDR3 extends over 17 amino acids. The V gene end was trimmed by 4 bases and the J gene end by 0 bases; junction bases not matched to a gene: 3. The V gene's germline CDR1 is LGHNA and CDR2 YSLEER. Here the CDR3 reads CASSRGLAGGSTDTQYF. The CDR3 DNA is TGCGCCAGCAGCCGCGGACTAGCGGGGGGCAGCACAGATACGCAGTATTTT.

This clone was counted a few times. The rearrangement joins TRBV4-3 to TRBJ2-4; unclear D gene. Germline lookup yields CDR1 LGHNA and CDR2 YSLEER. V was cut by 1 base and J by 6 bases, with 7 bases left in between. The CDR3 spans 13 residues. CDR3 DNA sequence: TGCGCCAGCAGCCAAGTCCCAGGAAACATTCAGTACTTC. Its protein is CASSQVPGNIQYF.

Only one count was recorded for this clone. The V gene is TRBV2, the J gene TRBJ2-5; 7 bases line up with TRBD1. Germline CDR1 SNHLY, CDR2 FYNNEI. This CDR3 has 13 residues. The V segment lost 7 bases and the J segment 2 bases; nucleotides outside the gene matches: 4. The CDR3 DNA sequence: TGTGCCAGCATGAGGGACAGTCAAGAGACCCAGTACTTC. Translating gives CASMRDSQETQYF.

On this clone: Compared with germline, one end of the junction differs, possibly owing to a read error. This rearrangement joins TRBV7-9 to TRBJ2-3; TRBD2 aligns across 14 bases. Germline CDR1 and CDR2: SEHNR and FQNEAQ (reference sequence). This CDR3 is built from 16 residues. The CDR3 DNA is TGTTCCAGCAGCCCGACTAGCGGGGGGGCAACGGATACGCAGTATTTT. Translated, it gives CSSSPTSGGATDTQYF.

V gene TRBV19 combines with J gene TRBJ1-3, with 10 bases fitting TRBD1. Trimming took 5 bases from V and 0 from J; bases not matched to a gene: 4. This CDR3 spans 16 amino acids. In germline, CDR1 is LNHDA, CDR2 SQIVND (reference sequence). CDR3 region: CASSSRDRGSGNTIYF. The DNA of the CDR3 is TGTGCCAGTAGTTCCCGGGACAGGGGCTCTGGAAACACCATATATTTT.

The V and J genes are TRBV9 and TRBJ2-7; TRBD2 agrees at 8 bases. Germline trimming cut 4 bases from V and 0 bases from J; bases unmatched to any gene: 6. The CDR3 has 15 residues. CDR1 is SGDLS, CDR2 YYNGEE, per germline. The CDR3, as DNA: TGTGCCAGCAGCCGGGGGGGCGGCTACTCCTACGAGCAGTACTTC. Residues: CASSRGGGYSYEQYF.

This clone occurred once. This chain uses TRBV15 with TRBJ2-1, with a tentative D call TRBD2 (6 bases). Trimming stripped 5 bases from V and 4 bases from J, with 9 bases between. The CDR3 is 13 residues long. Germline CDR1 is LNHNV and CDR2 is YYDKDF (reference sequence). The CDR3 loop is CATSGGTYNEQFF. CDR3 DNA sequence: TGTGCCACCAGCGGCGGGACTTACAATGAGCAGTTCTTC. Drawing the rest from reference TRBV15 and TRBJ2-1, the complete variable domain is DAMVIQNPRYQVTQFGKPVTLSCSQTLNHNVMYWYQQKSSQAPKLLFHYYDKDFNNEADTPDNFQSRRPNTSFCFLDIRSPGLGDTAMYLCATSGGTYNEQFFGPGTRLTVL.